This T cell receptor (beta chain) derives from a study of PD-L1 blockade in urothelial cancer. Study summary: Patients with male sex and bladder-origin urothelial cancer accounted for about nine tenths of the roughly 29 enrolled. The study recovered a median of roughly 150,000 T cells per blood sample.

The V gene's germline CDR1 is SGHRS and CDR2 YFSETQ. Trimming removed 0 bases from V and 7 bases from J; junction bases left unmatched: 8. This CDR3 region has 16 residues. Findings of the study overall: A below-median TCR clonality in blood before treatment predicted better survival.

This clone was found once. Antigen specificity is unknown. Using immunoSEQ multiplex PCR, the repertoire was profiled, and TCRdb retains in-frame clones only, with some absent. The table lists about 72,000 clones, 84% of them singletons. Pretreatment sampling and on-treatment sampling together yielded between 1 and 8 samples for each patient. This specimen was PBMCs, taken around atezolizumab (anti-PD-L1) treatment. V and J are TRBV5-1 and TRBJ2-1; 9 bases are a match to TRBD2. The clonotype originates from a man in his 70s with urothelial cancer. The CDR3 spells CASSLGGRASLNEQFF. The CDR3, as DNA: TGCGCCAGCAGCTTGGGCGGGAGGGCCAGTTTGAATGAGCAGTTCTTC.